The clone carrying this TCR beta chain was detected once. Its antigen is not identified. The data were obtained in a study of brain T cells in children with intractable seizures. Surgery cases with the highest brain T cell transcript signatures were chosen for sequencing. Study results and caveats: Only CDR3 sequence similarity suggested viral specificity, without known HCMV serostatus.

The CDR3 covers 16 residues. Germline loops: CDR1 KGHDR, CDR2 SFDVKD. V was clipped by 4 bases and J by 3 bases; unmatched bases: 9. Some clones are missing from TCRdb's copy, which holds only in-frame ones; the method was immunoSEQ multiplex PCR. The repertoire holds 50,000 to 75,000 clones, with about 96% as singletons. The receptor comes from a boy in the first two years of life with focal cortical dysplasia and intractable seizures. This sequence joins TRBV24-1 and TRBJ2-5; 8 nucleotides line up with TRBD2. This specimen consisted of peripheral blood, obtained at surgery. CDR3 in DNA: TGTGCCACCAGTGACTCGAGCGGGGGAATAGAAGAGACCCAGTACTTC. It yields the protein CATSDSSGGIEETQYF.